Reported below is one TCR beta chain. This specimen belongs to a study of control samples from healthy donors and cancer patients. This table comes from immunoSEQ multiplex PCR, and its TCRdb copy is limited to in-frame clones, with some not included. The sample includes over 200,000 clones, roughly 80% of them seen just once. The CDR3 has 15 residues. CDR1 and CDR2 from the germline V gene are MNHEY and SVGAGI. The V end was cut by 0 bases, the J end by 0 bases, with 9 bases between. The J gene is TRBJ2-7, the V gene TRBV6-5; D could derive from TRBD1 or TRBD2 (5 bases each). Input material: PBMCs. The TCR was taken from a woman in her fifties or sixties with lung cancer. The CDR3 DNA sequence: TGTGCCAGCAGTTACTCCAGGGCGGGCTCCTACGAGCAGTACTTC. Protein product: CASSYSRAGSYEQYF.